Following are 12 T cell receptor beta chains from one sample sequenced in a study of shared clonotypes between healthy human individuals. The assay was immunoSEQ multiplex PCR, and TCRdb's table has in-frame clones only and misses some. The table has about 2.4 million clones, roughly 93% seen once. Specimen: naive CD4+ T cells from PBMCs. Specified subset: CD45RA+ positively selected. The receptors were gathered from a young man in good health. Some clones in this sample may be carry-over from other donors' samples.

The chain joins TRBV28 to TRBJ2-7, with 9 bases fitting TRBD2. Germline CDR1 reads MDHEN; CDR2 reads SYDVKM. J was trimmed by 3 bases and V by 3 bases; bases with no gene match: 12. There are 17 residues in the CDR3. The CDR3: CASSLGVGGRGRYEQYF. CDR3 coding DNA: TGTGCCAGCAGTTTGGGGGTCGGCGGGAGGGGCCGCTACGAGCAGTACTTC.

As for this clone: The same CDR3 also results from other DNA sequences found in this sample. The V and J genes are TRBV6-5 and TRBJ1-5; TRBD1 aligns across 8 bases. This CDR3 is built from 14 residues. Germline V gives CDR1 MNHEY, CDR2 SVGAGI. V trimming: 4 bases; J trimming: 7 bases; junction bases outside the gene matches: 6. The CDR3: CASSSGQGSQPQHF. CDR3 nucleotide sequence: TGTGCCAGCAGTTCTGGACAGGGTAGCCAGCCCCAGCATTTT.

CDR3 amino acids: CASSFMTSGSNEQFF. CDR3 bases: TGTGCCAGCAGCTTCATGACTAGCGGGAGCAATGAGCAGTTCTTC. The chain has TRBV7-2 and TRBJ2-1, with 12 bases fitting TRBD2. The CDR3 has 15 residues. V lost 3 bases and J lost 6; bases outside the gene matches: 3. Germline CDR1 SGHTA, CDR2 FQGNSA. Drawing the rest from reference TRBV7-2 and TRBJ2-1, the complete variable domain is GAGVSQSPSNKVTEKGKDVELRCDPISGHTALYWYRQSLGQGLEFLIYFQGNSAPDKSGLPSDRFSAERTGGSVSTLTIQRTQQEDSAVYLCASSFMTSGSNEQFFGPGTRLTVL.

CDR3 sequence (DNA): TGTGCCAGTAGTAGTCAGGGGACCTTTCAGCCCCAGCATTTT. Its translation is CASSSQGTFQPQHF. The V and J genes are TRBV19 and TRBJ1-5; tentatively, D is TRBD1 (6 bases). The ends were cut back, 4 bases at V and 6 bases at J, with 13 bases in the middle. CDR1 LNHDA and CDR2 SQIVND come from the germline V gene (reference sequence). This CDR3 has 14 amino acids.

A remark on this clone: Different DNA sequences within this sample yield the same CDR3. The V gene is TRBV7-3, the J gene TRBJ2-3; perhaps TRBD1 as D (5 bases). The CDR3 is 16 residues long. Germline V gene lookup returns CDR1 SGHTA and CDR2 FQGTGA. V was clipped by 2 bases and J by 3 bases, with 15 bases between them. Written as DNA, the CDR3 is TGTGCCAGCAGCTTAGGGGCAGGGCGAAGAACAGATACGCAGTATTTT. It is translated as CASSLGAGRRTDTQYF.

As regards this clone: Other DNA variants within this sample encode the same CDR3. The gene calls are TRBV4-1 and TRBJ2-7, with 10 bases aligning to TRBD2. V lost 2 bases, J lost 1 base, and 5 bases stayed unmatched. Looked up from germline, CDR1 is MGHRA and CDR2 is YSYEKL. CDR3 length: 16 residues. CDR3 sequence reads: CASSQPTSGRSYEQYF. The CDR3, as DNA: TGCGCCAGCAGCCAACCGACTAGCGGGCGTTCCTACGAGCAGTACTTC.

This chain links TRBV6-5 with TRBJ2-5; 7 bases match TRBD2. From germline, CDR1 is MNHEY and CDR2 SVGAGI. V shed 5 bases, J shed 3 bases, and the junction held 6 bases outside the gene matches. CDR3 length equals 14 residues. The CDR3 DNA is TGTGCCAGCAGTCGTAGGGGAGGGGAAGAGACCCAGTACTTC. Amino acid sequence: CASSRRGGEETQYF.

This sequence joins TRBV4-1 and TRBJ2-2; 7 bases are shared with TRBD2. This CDR3 region has 16 residues. Germline V CDR1 and CDR2: MGHRA, YSYEKL. J was trimmed by 1 base and V by 4 bases; bases with no gene match: 6. Written as DNA, the CDR3 is TGCGCCAGCAGCCCAGGAGCGGGGATGAACACCGGGGAGCTGTTTTTT. It specifies CASSPGAGMNTGELFF.

Turning to this clone: The same CDR3 arises from other DNA sequences in this sample as well. The chain combines TRBV4-2 with TRBJ2-7; D not resolved. The CDR3 sequence is 14 residues long. The germline CDR1 and CDR2 sequences are LGHNA and YNFKEQ. V gave up 0 bases and J gave up 0 bases, with 6 bases separating them. The CDR3 loop reads CASSQDRTSYEQYF. DNA for the CDR3: TGTGCCAGCAGCCAAGACCGTACCTCCTACGAGCAGTACTTC.

This clone was seen a single time. This rearrangement joins TRBV5-1 to TRBJ2-5; the D gene could be TRBD1 or TRBD2 (5 bases each). Trimming pared 0 bases from V and 5 bases from J, leaving 14 bases between. The CDR3 has 15 residues. The V gene's germline CDR1 is SGHRS and CDR2 YFSETQ. The CDR3 DNA reads TGCGCCAGCAGCTTGGATCCGGGACGGCCCGAGACCCAGTACTTC. It translates to CASSLDPGRPETQYF. Complete variable domain (other parts from reference TRBV5-1 and TRBJ2-5): KAGVTQTPRYLIKTRGQQVTLSCSPISGHRSVSWYQQTPGQGLQFLFEYFSETQRNKGNFPGRFSGRQFSNSRSEMNVSTLELGDSALYLCASSLDPGRPETQYFGPGTRLLVL.

This chain joins TRBV28 and TRBJ2-5; 10 nucleotides align to TRBD2. Looked up from germline, CDR1 is MDHEN and CDR2 is SYDVKM. With 4 bases clipped from V and 5 bases from J, the junction kept 10 bases outside the gene matches. The CDR3 length is 16 residues. The chain's CDR3 is CASSSASGRLRETQYF. In DNA, the CDR3 is TGTGCCAGCAGTTCGGCTAGCGGGAGACTACGTGAGACCCAGTACTTC.

The chain employs TRBV27 and TRBJ2-5; D may be TRBD1 (6 bases). V gave up 4 bases and J gave up 0 bases, with 12 bases separating them. The CDR3 is made up of 15 amino acids. In germline, CDR1 is MNHEY, CDR2 SMNVEV (reference sequence). The CDR3 protein is CASSSDSLYQETQYF. The CDR3 DNA reads TGTGCCAGCAGTTCGGACAGCCTGTACCAAGAGACCCAGTACTTC.